Included here is one TCR beta chain sequence, with context. Its target is unknown. The data stem from a study of T cells after yellow fever vaccination. Overall study results and limits: There was a small share of clonotypes that showed up in both the CD4 and CD8 compartments.

Germline CDR1 and CDR2: LGHDT and YNNKEL (reference sequence). V lost 3 bases, J lost 4 bases, and 15 bases lay in between. The CDR3 extends over 15 amino acids. TCR cDNA, made by 5'RACE template switching, carried an added universal primer site and UMIs. TCRdb passed the 5' RACE reads through MiXCR, listing each CDR3 protein once. The sample carries 340,000 or so distinct CDR3 sequences, approximately 12% recorded once. Sequenced here: CD4+ T cells sorted from PBMCs, sampled 15 days after the yellow fever booster vaccination. V gene TRBV3-1 combines with J gene TRBJ1-1, with a weak D call TRBD1 (5 bases). The clonotype originates from a man aged 18 to 30 who received the YFV17D yellow fever vaccine. The CDR3 here is CASSQSGTRSTEAFF. CDR3 sequence (DNA): TGTGCCAGCAGCCAGTCCGGGACCCGGAGCACTGAAGCTTTCTTT.